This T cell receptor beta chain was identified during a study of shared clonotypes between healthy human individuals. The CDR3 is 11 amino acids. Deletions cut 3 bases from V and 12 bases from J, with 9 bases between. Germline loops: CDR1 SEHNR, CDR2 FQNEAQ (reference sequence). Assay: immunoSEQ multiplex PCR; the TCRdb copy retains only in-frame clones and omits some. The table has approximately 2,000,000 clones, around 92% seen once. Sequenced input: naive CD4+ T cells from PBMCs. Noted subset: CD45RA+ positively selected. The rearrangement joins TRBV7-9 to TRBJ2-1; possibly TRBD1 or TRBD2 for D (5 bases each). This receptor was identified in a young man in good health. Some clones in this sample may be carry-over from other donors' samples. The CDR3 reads CASSLGVGQFF. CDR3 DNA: TGTGCCAGCAGCTTGGGGGTCGGGCAGTTCTTC.